The rows below give T cell receptor beta chains drawn from one sample of a study of blood T cell repertoires in COVID-19. Clones were read by immunoSEQ multiplex PCR, and TCRdb kept only the in-frame ones, dropping some. This table holds fewer than 400,000 clones, 80% to 90% found once. The sequencing sample was made of PBMCs or T cells enriched from blood (not recorded which). Every receptor here comes from a man aged 25 to 45 who had recovered from COVID-19. CDR3s include the opening cysteine and the closing phenylalanine or tryptophan. Each record gives: clone size, V gene, J gene, D gene, CDR3 protein, CDR3 DNA. A D gene is named only where the DNA matches it firmly. Clone size appears in some rows only: once, few, many, or a class for an expanded clone.

abundance: .; v_gene: TRBV7-2; j_gene: TRBJ1-6; d_gene: .; CDR3aa: CASSLSVGSNSPLHF; CDR3nt: TGTGCCAGCAGCTTAAGTGTTGGGAGCAATTCACCCCTCCACTTT
abundance: .; v_gene: TRBV5-1; j_gene: TRBJ2-3; d_gene: TRBD1; CDR3aa: CASSLLGQGPPNTDTQYF; CDR3nt: TGCGCCAGCAGCTTGTTGGGACAGGGTCCCCCTAACACAGATACGCAGTATTTT
abundance: .; v_gene: TRBV5-4; j_gene: TRBJ2-1; d_gene: TRBD1; CDR3aa: CASSFRQGFGNEQFF; CDR3nt: TGTGCCAGCAGCTTCAGACAGGGTTTTGGTAATGAGCAGTTCTTC
abundance: once; v_gene: TRBV29-1; j_gene: TRBJ1-1; d_gene: .; CDR3aa: CSVGRSTEAFF; CDR3nt: TGCAGCGTCGGTAGATCGACTGAAGCTTTCTTT
abundance: .; v_gene: TRBV5-6; j_gene: TRBJ2-5; d_gene: TRBD2; CDR3aa: CASSTGTSGGEETQYF; CDR3nt: TGTGCCAGCAGCACTGGGACTAGCGGGGGCGAAGAGACCCAGTACTTC
abundance: .; v_gene: TRBV6-1; j_gene: TRBJ1-1; d_gene: .; CDR3aa: CASSEAKDTANFF; CDR3nt: TGTGCCAGCAGTGAAGCGAAGGACACGGCCAATTTCTTT
abundance: .; v_gene: TRBV5-6; j_gene: TRBJ1-3; d_gene: .; CDR3aa: CASSSDSYGRGNTIYF; CDR3nt: TGTGCCAGCAGCTCCGACTCTTACGGTAGAGGAAACACCATATATTTT
abundance: .; v_gene: TRBV7-9; j_gene: TRBJ1-3; d_gene: TRBD1; CDR3aa: CASSRGTAGNTIYF; CDR3nt: TGTGCCAGCAGTCGCGGGACAGCTGGAAACACCATATATTTT
abundance: .; v_gene: TRBV4-1; j_gene: TRBJ1-5; d_gene: .; CDR3aa: CASSQEIQQGRQPQHF; CDR3nt: TGCGCCAGCAGCCAAGAAATTCAACAGGGAAGACAGCCCCAGCATTTT
abundance: .; v_gene: TRBV28; j_gene: TRBJ2-3; d_gene: .; CDR3aa: CASSLTDRIPDTQYF; CDR3nt: TGTGCCAGCAGTTTAACCGACAGGATCCCAGATACGCAGTATTTT
abundance: .; v_gene: TRBV7-2; j_gene: TRBJ1-6; d_gene: TRBD1; CDR3aa: CASRDRVNSPLHF; CDR3nt: TGTGCGAGCCGGGACAGGGTTAATTCACCCCTCCACTTT
abundance: .; v_gene: TRBV3-1/TRBV3-2; j_gene: TRBJ1-2; d_gene: TRBD1; CDR3aa: CASSQITGANYGYTF; CDR3nt: TGTGCCAGCAGCCAAATAACAGGGGCTAACTATGGCTACACCTTC
abundance: .; v_gene: TRBV29-1; j_gene: TRBJ1-5; d_gene: TRBD1; CDR3aa: CSVKTGAPNQPQHF; CDR3nt: TGCAGCGTTAAGACAGGGGCACCAAATCAGCCCCAGCATTTT
abundance: .; v_gene: TRBV9; j_gene: TRBJ1-2; d_gene: TRBD1; CDR3aa: CASSVEGQAYGYTF; CDR3nt: TGTGCCAGCAGCGTAGAGGGACAGGCCTATGGCTACACCTTC
abundance: .; v_gene: TRBV18; j_gene: TRBJ2-5; d_gene: TRBD2; CDR3aa: CASSPYLSGDLGETQYF; CDR3nt: TGTGCCAGCTCACCTTACTTAAGCGGGGATCTAGGGGAGACCCAGTACTTC
abundance: .; v_gene: TRBV10-3; j_gene: TRBJ1-2; d_gene: TRBD1; CDR3aa: CAIWRGGQGLGGYTF; CDR3nt: TGTGCCATCTGGAGAGGAGGACAGGGATTGGGAGGCTACACCTTC
abundance: .; v_gene: TRBV2; j_gene: TRBJ1-5; d_gene: .; CDR3aa: CASSEQFYQPQHF; CDR3nt: TGTGCCAGCAGTGAACAATTTTATCAGCCCCAGCATTTT
abundance: .; v_gene: TRBV4-2; j_gene: TRBJ1-4; d_gene: .; CDR3aa: CASSPWTATNEKLFF; CDR3nt: TGTGCCAGCAGCCCCTGGACAGCAACTAATGAAAAACTGTTTTTT
abundance: .; v_gene: TRBV7-3; j_gene: TRBJ1-1; d_gene: .; CDR3aa: CASSMWTVGTEAFF; CDR3nt: TGTGCCAGCAGCATGTGGACAGTAGGGACTGAAGCTTTCTTT
abundance: few; v_gene: TRBV9; j_gene: TRBJ1-6; d_gene: TRBD1; CDR3aa: CASSVEGQGASPLHF; CDR3nt: TGTGCCAGCAGCGTAGAGGGACAGGGGGCTTCACCCCTCCACTTT
abundance: few; v_gene: TRBV25-1; j_gene: TRBJ2-7; d_gene: .; CDR3aa: CASSEKFSDFSSYEQYF; CDR3nt: TGTGCCAGCAGTGAAAAATTTTCAGACTTTAGCTCCTACGAGCAGTACTTC
abundance: .; v_gene: TRBV30; j_gene: TRBJ2-4; d_gene: .; CDR3aa: CAWSTSTSIQYF; CDR3nt: TGTGCCTGGAGTACGTCCACCAGCATTCAGTACTTC
abundance: .; v_gene: TRBV29-1; j_gene: TRBJ1-1; d_gene: .; CDR3aa: CSVRRTANTEAFF; CDR3nt: TGCAGCGTTAGACGGACAGCGAACACTGAAGCTTTCTTT
abundance: .; v_gene: TRBV5-5; j_gene: TRBJ1-2; d_gene: TRBD1; CDR3aa: CASSLVGQGAGYGYTF; CDR3nt: TGTGCCAGCAGCTTGGTGGGACAGGGGGCTGGCTATGGCTACACCTTC
abundance: few; v_gene: TRBV3-1/TRBV3-2; j_gene: TRBJ1-1; d_gene: .; CDR3aa: CASSPSARGSLNTEAFF; CDR3nt: TGTGCCAGCAGCCCATCGGCCCGGGGGAGTTTGAACACTGAAGCTTTCTTT
abundance: .; v_gene: TRBV11-2; j_gene: TRBJ1-2; d_gene: .; CDR3aa: CASSPYGQPDGYTF; CDR3nt: TGTGCCAGCAGCCCGTACGGACAGCCCGACGGCTACACCTTC
abundance: few; v_gene: TRBV12-5; j_gene: TRBJ2-1; d_gene: TRBD2; CDR3aa: CASVQGLADNEQFF; CDR3nt: TGTGCTAGTGTTCAGGGACTAGCGGACAATGAGCAGTTCTTC
abundance: .; v_gene: TRBV30; j_gene: TRBJ2-4; d_gene: TRBD1; CDR3aa: CAWSGTGNIQYF; CDR3nt: TGTGCCTGGAGTGGGACAGGGAACATTCAGTACTTC
abundance: once; v_gene: TRBV7-2; j_gene: TRBJ1-6; d_gene: .; CDR3aa: CASSLATGNYNSPLHF; CDR3nt: TGTGCCAGCAGCTTAGCGACAGGAAACTATAATTCACCCCTCCACTTT
abundance: .; v_gene: TRBV5-6; j_gene: TRBJ1-4; d_gene: .; CDR3aa: CASSLDRAREKLFF; CDR3nt: TGTGCCAGCAGCTTGGACAGGGCTAGAGAAAAACTGTTTTTT
abundance: .; v_gene: TRBV7-3; j_gene: TRBJ2-5; d_gene: .; CDR3aa: CASSRLSQETQYF; CDR3nt: TGTGCCAGCAGCCGACTGAGCCAAGAGACCCAGTACTTC
abundance: .; v_gene: TRBV19; j_gene: TRBJ2-3; d_gene: TRBD1; CDR3aa: CASSIVGQGGADTQYF; CDR3nt: TGTGCCAGTAGTATAGTGGGACAGGGGGGGGCAGATACGCAGTATTTT
abundance: .; v_gene: TRBV24-1; j_gene: TRBJ1-4; d_gene: TRBD1; CDR3aa: CATSDPARTGVKLFF; CDR3nt: TGTGCCACCAGTGACCCGGCCCGGACAGGGGTAAAACTGTTTTTT
abundance: .; v_gene: TRBV4-1; j_gene: TRBJ2-1; d_gene: TRBD2; CDR3aa: CASSPPYRRGAKNEQFF; CDR3nt: TGCGCCAGCAGCCCCCCCTACAGGCGGGGGGCCAAAAATGAGCAGTTCTTC
abundance: few; v_gene: TRBV5-6; j_gene: TRBJ2-2; d_gene: .; CDR3aa: CASSAEAYSNTGELFF; CDR3nt: TGTGCCAGCAGCGCCGAGGCCTACTCGAACACCGGGGAGCTGTTTTTT
abundance: .; v_gene: TRBV4-3; j_gene: TRBJ1-6; d_gene: .; CDR3aa: CASSQAEGYNSPLHF; CDR3nt: TGCGCCAGCAGCCAAGCAGAGGGTTATAATTCACCCCTCCACTTT
abundance: .; v_gene: TRBV19; j_gene: TRBJ2-1; d_gene: TRBD2; CDR3aa: CASSWAGGGAYNEQFF; CDR3nt: TGTGCCAGTAGTTGGGCGGGGGGCGGCGCCTACAATGAGCAGTTCTTC
abundance: .; v_gene: TRBV3-1/TRBV3-2; j_gene: TRBJ2-3; d_gene: TRBD1; CDR3aa: CASSQLQGIFTDTQYF; CDR3nt: TGTGCCAGCAGCCAACTACAGGGGATCTTCACAGATACGCAGTATTTT
abundance: .; v_gene: TRBV5-6; j_gene: TRBJ2-7; d_gene: .; CDR3aa: CASSSTGSYEQYF; CDR3nt: TGTGCCAGCAGCTCGACTGGATCCTACGAGCAGTACTTC
abundance: .; v_gene: TRBV11-3; j_gene: TRBJ2-7; d_gene: TRBD1; CDR3aa: CASSLAGQGYEQYF; CDR3nt: TGTGCCAGCAGCTTAGCGGGACAGGGGTACGAGCAGTACTTC
abundance: once; v_gene: TRBV14; j_gene: TRBJ2-7; d_gene: TRBD2; CDR3aa: CASSQGWLAGSYEQYF; CDR3nt: TGTGCCAGCAGCCAAGGGTGGCTAGCGGGCTCCTACGAGCAGTACTTC
abundance: .; v_gene: TRBV7-9; j_gene: TRBJ1-1; d_gene: .; CDR3aa: CASSLEVGLGAFF; CDR3nt: TGTGCCAGCAGCTTGGAGGTAGGACTTGGAGCTTTCTTT
abundance: .; v_gene: TRBV10-3; j_gene: TRBJ1-1; d_gene: .; CDR3aa: CAIYDMNTEAFF; CDR3nt: TGTGCCATCTACGACATGAACACTGAAGCTTTCTTT
abundance: .; v_gene: TRBV5-4; j_gene: TRBJ1-2; d_gene: TRBD1; CDR3aa: CASSPQTGPYGYTF; CDR3nt: TGTGCCAGCAGCCCGCAGACAGGGCCCTATGGCTACACCTTC
abundance: .; v_gene: TRBV5-8; j_gene: TRBJ1-4; d_gene: TRBD1; CDR3aa: CASSGRTGVSEDNEKLFF; CDR3nt: TGTGCCAGCAGCGGGCGGACAGGGGTCTCCGAGGATAATGAAAAACTGTTTTTT
abundance: .; v_gene: TRBV18; j_gene: TRBJ1-2; d_gene: .; CDR3aa: CASSPRGPVGYGYTF; CDR3nt: TGTGCCAGCTCACCACGGGGCCCTGTCGGCTATGGCTACACCTTC
abundance: .; v_gene: TRBV10-1; j_gene: TRBJ2-7; d_gene: TRBD1; CDR3aa: CASRGQGVYEQYF; CDR3nt: TGCGCCAGCAGGGGACAGGGGGTATACGAGCAGTACTTC
abundance: .; v_gene: TRBV7-2; j_gene: TRBJ2-1; d_gene: .; CDR3aa: CASSLTGSSYNEQFF; CDR3nt: TGTGCCAGCAGCTTAACGGGTAGCTCCTACAATGAGCAGTTCTTC
abundance: .; v_gene: TRBV5-1; j_gene: TRBJ1-2; d_gene: .; CDR3aa: CASSLKTRGFPYGYTF; CDR3nt: TGCGCCAGCAGCTTGAAGACCAGGGGATTTCCCTATGGCTACACCTTC
abundance: .; v_gene: TRBV9; j_gene: TRBJ2-5; d_gene: .; CDR3aa: CASSVVLGEGGTQYF; CDR3nt: TGTGCCAGCAGCGTAGTCCTTGGGGAAGGAGGGACCCAGTACTTC
abundance: .; v_gene: TRBV6-2/TRBV6-3; j_gene: TRBJ2-5; d_gene: TRBD2; CDR3aa: CASSQRRGAQETQYF; CDR3nt: TGTGCCAGCAGTCAGAGGCGGGGGGCCCAAGAGACCCAGTACTTC
abundance: .; v_gene: TRBV12-3/TRBV12-4; j_gene: TRBJ1-2; d_gene: .; CDR3aa: CASSLGGPYGYTF; CDR3nt: TGTGCCAGCAGTTTAGGGGGCCCTTATGGCTACACCTTC
abundance: .; v_gene: TRBV29-1; j_gene: TRBJ1-2; d_gene: TRBD1; CDR3aa: CSVAGQGANYGYTF; CDR3nt: TGCAGCGTCGCGGGACAGGGAGCCAACTATGGCTACACCTTC
abundance: .; v_gene: TRBV3-1/TRBV3-2; j_gene: TRBJ1-3; d_gene: .; CDR3aa: CASSQPGHTIYF; CDR3nt: TGTGCCAGCAGCCAGCCAGGTCACACCATATATTTT
abundance: .; v_gene: TRBV30; j_gene: TRBJ1-1; d_gene: .; CDR3aa: CAWSVAEKAFF; CDR3nt: TGTGCCTGGAGTGTAGCCGAAAAAGCTTTCTTT